The rows below give T cell receptor beta chains drawn from one sample of a study of blood T cell repertoires in COVID-19. Produced via immunoSEQ multiplex PCR; TCRdb's table is partial and in-frame only. This repertoire shows 150,000 to 180,000 clones, approximately 80% found once; its top ten account for 9.8%. Sequencing was done on a sample of peripheral blood. The receptors originated from a woman aged 45-65 years with acute or convalescent COVID-19. Both conserved end residues are part of each CDR3. The D gene is left open where the match is weak. Expanded clones get a size class; other rows say once, few or many, or leave the size out.

abundance	d_gene	v_gene	j_gene	CDR3nt	CDR3aa
.	TRBD1	TRBV14	TRBJ2-2	TGTGCCAGCAGCCAAGGGACAGGGTTGTTCGGGGAGCTGTTTTTT	CASSQGTGLFGELFF
.	TRBD1	TRBV15	TRBJ1-5	TGTGCCACCAGTCTGACAGGGCGTGGGTTTCAGCCCCAGCATTTT	CATSLTGRGFQPQHF
.	TRBD1	TRBV5-5	TRBJ2-7	TGTGCCAGCAGCTCCCGGGACAGGGTCGAGCAGTACTTC	CASSSRDRVEQYF
.	.	TRBV7-7	TRBJ2-5	TGTGCCAGCAGCTTACTCGTCGGGAATTCGGAGACCCAGTACTTC	CASSLLVGNSETQYF
.	.	TRBV7-8	TRBJ1-4	TGTGCCAGCAGCTTACAGCAGGGTAGAGAAAAACTGTTTTTT	CASSLQQGREKLFF
once	.	TRBV18	TRBJ1-3	TGTGCCAGCTCACGCAAAGGGGGTTTCTCTGGAAACACCATATATTTT	CASSRKGGFSGNTIYF
.	.	TRBV11-1	TRBJ1-2	TGTGCCAGCAGCTTCCTCAGGGATCAGGGCTATGGCTACACCTTC	CASSFLRDQGYGYTF
.	TRBD1	TRBV5-1	TRBJ1-2	TGCGCCAGCAGCAACACAGGGGGCTTTTATGGCTACACCTTC	CASSNTGGFYGYTF
.	.	TRBV3-1/TRBV3-2	TRBJ2-3	TGTGCCAGCAGCCGAGCGGGCACAGATACGCAGTATTTT	CASSRAGTDTQYF
.	.	TRBV5-1	TRBJ2-3	TGCGCCAGCAGCGGGAGGTCCGGCACAGATACGCAGTATTTT	CASSGRSGTDTQYF
.	TRBD1	TRBV4-3	TRBJ2-7	TGCGCCAGCAGCCAATCAGACAGGGTGGACTACGAGCAGTACTTC	CASSQSDRVDYEQYF
.	.	TRBV7-9	TRBJ1-2	TGTGCCAGCAGCTTAGTAGCGGAGATTAACTATGGCTACACCTTC	CASSLVAEINYGYTF
.	TRBD1	TRBV27	TRBJ1-6	TGTGCCAGCAGTTTATTCGGACAGGCCAGTAATTCACCCCTCCACTTT	CASSLFGQASNSPLHF
.	TRBD1	TRBV18	TRBJ2-1	TGTGCCAGCTCACCCGTCCCGGGACAGGGGAGGGGATCCTACAATGAGCAGTTCTTC	CASSPVPGQGRGSYNEQFF
.	.	TRBV11-2	TRBJ2-7	TGTGCCAGCAGCTTCGGCAGGCAGGCCTACGAGCAGTACTTC	CASSFGRQAYEQYF
.	TRBD1	TRBV2	TRBJ1-2	TGTGCCAGCAGTGAAGCAGGGGGCCAGCAGACTGGCTACACCTTC	CASSEAGGQQTGYTF
.	TRBD1	TRBV6-2/TRBV6-3	TRBJ1-2	TGTGCCAGCAGTTACTCCTCGGGACAGGGCAGCTATGGCTACACCTTC	CASSYSSGQGSYGYTF
.	TRBD2	TRBV6-1	TRBJ2-7	TGTGCCAGCAGTGAAGAAGGCGGGGGGGCCCTATACGAGCAGTACTTC	CASSEEGGGALYEQYF
once	.	TRBV30	TRBJ1-2	TGTGCCTGGAAGTCGGACTATGGCTACACCTTC	CAWKSDYGYTF
.	TRBD2	TRBV7-2	TRBJ2-6	TGTGCCAGCGGGCGCGGGGGGGCGCTAGGGGCCAACGTCCTGACTTTC	CASGRGGALGANVLTF
.	TRBD1	TRBV6-1	TRBJ1-1	TGTGCCAGCAGTGGGCGGACAGGAGCCGTGAACACTGAAGCTTTCTTT	CASSGRTGAVNTEAFF
.	TRBD1	TRBV7-2	TRBJ2-7	TGTGCCAGCAGCCTTGACAGGGGACCCTCCTACGAGCAGTACTTC	CASSLDRGPSYEQYF
once	TRBD1	TRBV6-5	TRBJ2-7	TGTGCCAGCCACCGGGACAGGGATTCCTACGAGCAGTACTTC	CASHRDRDSYEQYF
.	.	TRBV4-1	TRBJ1-1	TGCGCCAGCAGCCAATCCCGGAGCACTGAAGCTTTCTTT	CASSQSRSTEAFF
.	TRBD2	TRBV5-4	TRBJ2-7	TGTGCCAGCAGCTTATCGCTAGCGGGAGCACAAGAGCAGTACTTC	CASSLSLAGAQEQYF
.	TRBD1	TRBV6-2/TRBV6-3	TRBJ2-7	TGTGCCAGCAGTACGGGACAGGCCTCCTACGAGCAGTACTTC	CASSTGQASYEQYF
.	TRBD1	TRBV14	TRBJ2-3	TGTGCCAGCAGCCAAGGTGGCCCCGGGACAGGGTACACAGATACGCAGTATTTT	CASSQGGPGTGYTDTQYF
.	.	TRBV5-1	TRBJ1-1	TGCGCCAGCAGCGACCCCGGGGGAGGGAGGGGCACTGAAGCTTTCTTT	CASSDPGGGRGTEAFF
.	.	TRBV18	TRBJ2-3	TGTGCCAGCTCACCACCGATGAAGGGGGATACGCAGTATTTT	CASSPPMKGDTQYF
.	TRBD1	TRBV5-1	TRBJ1-1	TGCGCCAGCAGCTTGGATGGGGGACAGCCAGCGCGCACTGAAGCTTTCTTT	CASSLDGGQPARTEAFF